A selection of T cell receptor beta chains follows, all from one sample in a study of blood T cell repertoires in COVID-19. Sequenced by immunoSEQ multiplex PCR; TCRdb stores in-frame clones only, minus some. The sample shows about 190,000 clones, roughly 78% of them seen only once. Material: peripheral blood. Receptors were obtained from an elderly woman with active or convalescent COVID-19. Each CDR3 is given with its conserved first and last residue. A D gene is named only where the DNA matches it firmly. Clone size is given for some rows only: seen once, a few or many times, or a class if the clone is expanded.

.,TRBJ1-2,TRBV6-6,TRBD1,TGTGCCATCAGGACAGGGGGTAACTATGGCTACACCTTC,CAIRTGGNYGYTF
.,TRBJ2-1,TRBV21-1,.,TGTGCCAGTCCCTTTCGGGGGACGTGGAATGAGCAGTTCTTC,CASPFRGTWNEQFF
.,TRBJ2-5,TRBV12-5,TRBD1,TGTGCTAGTGGTTCGGGCCTTTCAGGGGGCGGCGAGACCCAGTACTTC,CASGSGLSGGGETQYF
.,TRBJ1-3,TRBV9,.,TGTGCCAGCAGCGTAGAAGCAGGGATGGGAAACACCATATATTTT,CASSVEAGMGNTIYF
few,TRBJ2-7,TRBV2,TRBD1,TGTGCCAGCAGTGGGGACAGGGGGCGAAAAAGTGGATCCTACGAGCAGTACTTC,CASSGDRGRKSGSYEQYF
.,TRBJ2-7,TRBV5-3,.,TGTGCCAGAAGCACACGGGACAACTACGAGCAGTACTTC,CARSTRDNYEQYF
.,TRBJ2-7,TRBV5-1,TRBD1,TGCGCCAGCAGCCGCCAAAACAGGGGGGCGGGTGAGCAGTACTTC,CASSRQNRGAGEQYF
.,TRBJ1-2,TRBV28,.,TGTGCCAGCAGTATGGGGGGTAACTATGGCTACACCTTC,CASSMGGNYGYTF
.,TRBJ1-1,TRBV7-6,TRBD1,TGTGCCAGCAGCTCAAATCCCGGGACAGCAAACACTGAAGCTTTCTTT,CASSSNPGTANTEAFF
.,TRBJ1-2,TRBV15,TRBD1,TGTGCCACCAGCAGTGCTCGGCAGGGGGCTGGTGGCTACACCTTC,CATSSARQGAGGYTF
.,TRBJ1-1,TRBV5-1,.,TGCGCCAGCAGTTCGGGGGGAACCATGAACACTGAAGCTTTCTTT,CASSSGGTMNTEAFF
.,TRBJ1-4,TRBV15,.,TGTGCCACCAGCAGTCGTCAGGCTAAACTCACAACTAATGAAAAACTGTTTTTT,CATSSRQAKLTTNEKLFF
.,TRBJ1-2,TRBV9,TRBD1,TGTGCCAGCAGCGCATACGACCAGGGGGACTATGGCTACACCTTC,CASSAYDQGDYGYTF
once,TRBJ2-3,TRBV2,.,TGTGCCAGCAGTGATGAGAACGGAGGCACAGATACGCAGTATTTT,CASSDENGGTDTQYF
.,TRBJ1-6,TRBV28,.,TGTGCCAGCACCCACAGCGGCCCCTATAATTCACCCCTCCACTTT,CASTHSGPYNSPLHF
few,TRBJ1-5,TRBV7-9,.,TGTGCCAGCAGCTTAGCTCCTCGGGGGGCTCAGCCCCAGCATTTT,CASSLAPRGAQPQHF
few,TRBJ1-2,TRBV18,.,TGTGCCAGCTCCCAAACAAATTCCTATGGCTACACCTTC,CASSQTNSYGYTF
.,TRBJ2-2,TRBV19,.,TGTGCCAGTAGATACTACGCCGTTGGAAACACCGGGGAGCTGTTTTTT,CASRYYAVGNTGELFF
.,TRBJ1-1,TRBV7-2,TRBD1,TGTGCCAGCAACCGAGACAGGGTCACTGAAGCTTTCTTT,CASNRDRVTEAFF
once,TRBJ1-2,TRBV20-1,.,TGCAGTGCTAGTCCAGAAAACTATGGCTACACCTTC,CSASPENYGYTF
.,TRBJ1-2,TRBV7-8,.,TGTGCCAGCAGCTTAGGAGCGGGGCAACGCTATGGCTACACCTTC,CASSLGAGQRYGYTF
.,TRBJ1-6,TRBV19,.,TGTGCCAGTAGTATGGCCGGTTGGGCAGGAGGAGGTTCACCCCTCCACTTT,CASSMAGWAGGGSPLHF
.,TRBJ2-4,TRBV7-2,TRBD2,TGTGCCAGCAGCCCCGGACTAGCGGGGCCGGGAAACATTCAGTACTTC,CASSPGLAGPGNIQYF
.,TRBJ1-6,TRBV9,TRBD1,TGTGCCAGCAGCCCAGGGGGCGAGAGGTCACCCCTCCACTTT,CASSPGGERSPLHF
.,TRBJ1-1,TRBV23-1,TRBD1,TGCGCCAGCAGCCGGGACAGGGGGCCGAACACTGGTGAAGCTTTCTTT,CASSRDRGPNTGEAFF
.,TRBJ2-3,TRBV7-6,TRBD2,TGTGCCAGCAGCTCAGCTCCGGGACTAGGATCCACAGATACGCAGTATTTT,CASSSAPGLGSTDTQYF
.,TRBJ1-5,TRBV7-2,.,TGTGCCAGCAGCTTAGCAGCGGCAGCCAGCAATCAGCCCCAGCATTTT,CASSLAAAASNQPQHF
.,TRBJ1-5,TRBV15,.,TGTGCCACCAGCAGAGATCAGGGACAGCCCCAGCATTTT,CATSRDQGQPQHF
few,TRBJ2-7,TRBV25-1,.,TGTGCCAGCAGTGCCACCGGAACGGGAAACTACGAGCAGTACTTC,CASSATGTGNYEQYF
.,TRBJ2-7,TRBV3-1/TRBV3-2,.,TGTGCCAGCAGCCAAGTTAGTAACGGAGTCTCCTACGAGCAGTACTTC,CASSQVSNGVSYEQYF
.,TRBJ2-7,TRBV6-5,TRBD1,TGTGCCAGCAGGGTGACCGGGACAGGGGAACACGAGCAGTACTTC,CASRVTGTGEHEQYF
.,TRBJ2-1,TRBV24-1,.,TGTGCCACCAGTGATTTGAACGTACAGGGGAGGAATGAGCAGTTCTTC,CATSDLNVQGRNEQFF
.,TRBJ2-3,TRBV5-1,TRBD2,TGCGCCAGCAGCTTGGCCGGGAGCGGGGGGCCAGATACGCAGTATTTT,CASSLAGSGGPDTQYF
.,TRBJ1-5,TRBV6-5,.,TGTGCCAGCAGCGCCATCCCGGAGGGCAATCAGCCCCAGCATTTT,CASSAIPEGNQPQHF
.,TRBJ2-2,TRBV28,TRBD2,TGTGCCAGCAGTTTACAGCGGGGTCTCGTGTTTTTT,CASSLQRGLVFF
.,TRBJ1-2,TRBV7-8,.,TGTGCCAGCAGCTTCCCAGGGAACTATGGCTACACCTTC,CASSFPGNYGYTF
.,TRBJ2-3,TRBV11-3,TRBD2,TGTGCCAGCAGCCCACGGACTAGCGGGGGTAGCACAGATACGCAGTATTTT,CASSPRTSGGSTDTQYF
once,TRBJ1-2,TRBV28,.,TGTGCCAGCAGTTTATCAGCGGGCTATGGCTACACCTTC,CASSLSAGYGYTF
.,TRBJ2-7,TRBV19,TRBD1,TGTGCCAGTAGTATCGGGACAGGGAGCTACGAGCAGTACTTC,CASSIGTGSYEQYF
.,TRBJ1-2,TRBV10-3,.,TGTGCCATCAGTGAGACCGCCTCCATGCGGGGCTACACCTTC,CAISETASMRGYTF
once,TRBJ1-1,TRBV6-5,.,TGTGCCAGCAGTCTTAAAACTTGGGAAGCTTTCTTT,CASSLKTWEAFF
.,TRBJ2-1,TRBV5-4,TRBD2,TGTGCCAGCAGCCCCAGCGGGGGGGGATCCTACAATGAGCAGTTCTTC,CASSPSGGGSYNEQFF